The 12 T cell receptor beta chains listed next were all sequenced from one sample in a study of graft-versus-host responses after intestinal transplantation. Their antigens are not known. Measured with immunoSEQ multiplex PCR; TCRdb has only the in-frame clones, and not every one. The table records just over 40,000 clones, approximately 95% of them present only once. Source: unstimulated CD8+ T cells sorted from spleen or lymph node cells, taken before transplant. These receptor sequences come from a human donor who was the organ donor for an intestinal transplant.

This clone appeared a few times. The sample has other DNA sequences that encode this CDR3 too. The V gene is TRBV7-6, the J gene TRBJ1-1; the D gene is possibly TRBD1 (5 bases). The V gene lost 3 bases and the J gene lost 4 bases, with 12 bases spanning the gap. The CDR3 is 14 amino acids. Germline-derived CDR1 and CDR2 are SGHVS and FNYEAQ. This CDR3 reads CASSLWGVSTEAFF. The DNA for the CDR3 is TGTGCCAGCAGCTTGTGGGGGGTTTCCACTGAAGCTTTCTTT.

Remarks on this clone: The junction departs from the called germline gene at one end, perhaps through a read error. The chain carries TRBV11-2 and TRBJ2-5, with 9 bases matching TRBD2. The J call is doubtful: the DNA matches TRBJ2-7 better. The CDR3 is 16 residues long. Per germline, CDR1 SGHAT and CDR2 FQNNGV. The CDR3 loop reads CASSLDQRGATYEQYF. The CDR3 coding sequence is TGTGCCAGCAGCCTAGACCAGCGGGGGGCCACCTACGAGCAGTACTTC.

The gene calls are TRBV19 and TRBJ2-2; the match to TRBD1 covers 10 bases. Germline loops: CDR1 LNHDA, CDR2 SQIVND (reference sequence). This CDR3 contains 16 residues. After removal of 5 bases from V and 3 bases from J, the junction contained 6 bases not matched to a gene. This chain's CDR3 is CASSPGTGVYTGELFF. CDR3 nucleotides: TGTGCCAGTAGTCCAGGGACAGGGGTTTACACCGGGGAGCTGTTTTTT.

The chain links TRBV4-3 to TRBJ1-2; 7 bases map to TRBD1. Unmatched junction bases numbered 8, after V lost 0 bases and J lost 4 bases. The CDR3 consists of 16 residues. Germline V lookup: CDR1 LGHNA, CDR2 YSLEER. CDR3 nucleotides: TGCGCCAGCAGCCAAGATCTACTGACAGGGTCCTATGGCTACACCTTC. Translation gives CASSQDLLTGSYGYTF.

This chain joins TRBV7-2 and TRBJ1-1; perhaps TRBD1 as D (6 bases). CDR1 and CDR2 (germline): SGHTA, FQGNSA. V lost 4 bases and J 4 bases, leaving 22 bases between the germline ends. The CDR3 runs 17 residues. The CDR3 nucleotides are TGTGCCAGCAGCTCATACAGGGTTTATCAGGTGACCACTGAAGCTTTCTTT. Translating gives CASSSYRVYQVTTEAFF.

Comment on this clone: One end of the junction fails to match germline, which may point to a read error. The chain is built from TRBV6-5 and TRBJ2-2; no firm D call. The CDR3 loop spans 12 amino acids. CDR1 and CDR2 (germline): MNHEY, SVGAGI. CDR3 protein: CAGRYWVGELFF. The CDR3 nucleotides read TGTGCCGGCAGATACTGGGTCGGGGAGCTGTTTTTT.

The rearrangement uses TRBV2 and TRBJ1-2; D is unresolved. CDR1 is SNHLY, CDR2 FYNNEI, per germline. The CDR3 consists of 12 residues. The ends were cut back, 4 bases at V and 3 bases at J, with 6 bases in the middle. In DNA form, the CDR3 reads TGTGCCAGCAGTGCTGAGCACTATGGCTACACCTTC. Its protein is CASSAEHYGYTF. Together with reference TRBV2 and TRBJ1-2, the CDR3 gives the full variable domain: EPEVTQTPSHQVTQMGQEVILRCVPISNHLYFYWYRQILGQKVEFLVSFYNNEISEKSEIFDDQFSVERPDGSNFTLKIRSTKLEDSAMYFCASSAEHYGYTFGSGTRLTVV.

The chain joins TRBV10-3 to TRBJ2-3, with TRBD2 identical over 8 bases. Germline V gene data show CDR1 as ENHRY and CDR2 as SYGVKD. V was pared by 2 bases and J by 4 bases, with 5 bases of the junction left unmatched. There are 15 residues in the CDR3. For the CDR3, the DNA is TGTGCCATCAGTGAGCGGACTAGCTGGGCAGATACGCAGTATTTT. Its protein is CAISERTSWADTQYF.

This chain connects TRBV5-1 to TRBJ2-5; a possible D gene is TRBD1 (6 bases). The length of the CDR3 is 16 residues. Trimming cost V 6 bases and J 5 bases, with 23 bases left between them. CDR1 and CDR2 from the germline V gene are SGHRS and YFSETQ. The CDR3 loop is CASKLKRGIRGETQYF. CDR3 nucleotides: TGCGCCAGCAAGCTAAAGAGGGGGATTCGCGGGGAGACCCAGTACTTC.

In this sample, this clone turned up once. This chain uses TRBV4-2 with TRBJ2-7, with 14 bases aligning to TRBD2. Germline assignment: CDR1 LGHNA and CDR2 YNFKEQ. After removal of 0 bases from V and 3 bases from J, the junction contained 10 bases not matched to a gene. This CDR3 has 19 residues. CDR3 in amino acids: CASSQDSGTSGGELYEQYF. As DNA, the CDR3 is TGTGCCAGCAGCCAAGATTCTGGGACTAGCGGGGGAGAACTCTACGAGCAGTACTTC.

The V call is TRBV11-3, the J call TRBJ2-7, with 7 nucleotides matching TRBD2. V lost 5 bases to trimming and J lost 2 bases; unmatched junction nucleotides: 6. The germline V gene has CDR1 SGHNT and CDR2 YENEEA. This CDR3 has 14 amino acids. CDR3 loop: CASSPGGGTYEQYF. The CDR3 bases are TGTGCCAGCAGCCCGGGGGGAGGAACCTACGAGCAGTACTTC.

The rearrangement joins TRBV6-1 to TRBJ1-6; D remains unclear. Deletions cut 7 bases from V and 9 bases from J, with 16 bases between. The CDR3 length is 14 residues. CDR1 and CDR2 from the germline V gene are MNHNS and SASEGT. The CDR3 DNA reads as TGTGCCAGCACCTCACAAGGATCGGGTTCACCCCTCCACTTT. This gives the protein CASTSQGSGSPLHF.